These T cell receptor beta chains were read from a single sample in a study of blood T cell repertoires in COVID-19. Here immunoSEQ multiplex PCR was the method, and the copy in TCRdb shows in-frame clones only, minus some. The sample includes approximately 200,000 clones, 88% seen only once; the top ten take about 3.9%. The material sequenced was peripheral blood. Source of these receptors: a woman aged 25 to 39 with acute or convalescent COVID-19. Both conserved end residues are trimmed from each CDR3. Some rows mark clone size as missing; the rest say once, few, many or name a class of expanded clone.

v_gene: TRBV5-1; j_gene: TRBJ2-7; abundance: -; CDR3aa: ASSLAGSGIYEQY
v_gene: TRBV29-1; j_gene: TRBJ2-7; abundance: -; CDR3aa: SVAGGSYEQY
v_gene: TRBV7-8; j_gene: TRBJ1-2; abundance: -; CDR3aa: ASSLVEWGGST
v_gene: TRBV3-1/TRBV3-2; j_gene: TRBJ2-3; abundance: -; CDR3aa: ASSQDVSSTDTQY
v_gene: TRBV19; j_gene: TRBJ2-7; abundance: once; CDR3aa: ASSPGGSSYEQY
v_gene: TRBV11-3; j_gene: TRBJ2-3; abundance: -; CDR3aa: ASSLAPPTDTQY
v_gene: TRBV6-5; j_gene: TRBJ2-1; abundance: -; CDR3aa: ASTGLAISYNEQF
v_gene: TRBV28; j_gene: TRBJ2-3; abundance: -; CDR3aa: ASQLGGAGPQY
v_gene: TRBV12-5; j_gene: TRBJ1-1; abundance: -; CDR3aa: ASSRNTEAF
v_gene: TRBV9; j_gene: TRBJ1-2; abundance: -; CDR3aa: ASSANSDRSNYGYT
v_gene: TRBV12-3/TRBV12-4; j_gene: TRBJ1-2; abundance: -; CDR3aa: ASSRDRAGGYT
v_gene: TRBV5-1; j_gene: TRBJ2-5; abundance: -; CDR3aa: ASYSDNQETQY
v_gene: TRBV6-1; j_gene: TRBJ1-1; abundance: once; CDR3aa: ASSDYSGQKGNIEAF
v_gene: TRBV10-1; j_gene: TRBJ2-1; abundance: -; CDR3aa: ATLLRSPNNEQF
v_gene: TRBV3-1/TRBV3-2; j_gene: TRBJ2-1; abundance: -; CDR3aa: ASSEVAGLHSYNEQF
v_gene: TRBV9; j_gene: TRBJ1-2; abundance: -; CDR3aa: ASSARDRALNYGYT
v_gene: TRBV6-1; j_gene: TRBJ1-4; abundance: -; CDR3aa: ASTGGFNEKLF
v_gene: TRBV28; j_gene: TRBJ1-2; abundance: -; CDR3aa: ASSLASAGYT
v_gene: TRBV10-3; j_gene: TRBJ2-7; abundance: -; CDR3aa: AITPDGSQGYEQY
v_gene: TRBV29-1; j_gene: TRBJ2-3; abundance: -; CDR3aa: SVARRLGDTQY
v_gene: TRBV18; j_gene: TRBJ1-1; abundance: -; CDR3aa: ASSPSKSTNTEAF
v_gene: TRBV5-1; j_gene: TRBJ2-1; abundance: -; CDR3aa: ASSMTLAGEAEQF
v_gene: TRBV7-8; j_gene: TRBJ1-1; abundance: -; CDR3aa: ASSFIVRTEAF
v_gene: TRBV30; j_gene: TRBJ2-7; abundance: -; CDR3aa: AWSLRQSPNEQY
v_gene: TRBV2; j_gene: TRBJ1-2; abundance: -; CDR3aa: ASRVQGADNYGYT
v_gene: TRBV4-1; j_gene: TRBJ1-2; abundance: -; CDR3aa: ASSLRQGGNYGYT
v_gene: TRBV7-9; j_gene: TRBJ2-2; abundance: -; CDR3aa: ASSAGLGELF
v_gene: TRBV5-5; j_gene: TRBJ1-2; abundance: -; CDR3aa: ASSLGGQGDGT
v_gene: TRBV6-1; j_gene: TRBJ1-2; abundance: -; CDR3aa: ASSDLKGAYGYT
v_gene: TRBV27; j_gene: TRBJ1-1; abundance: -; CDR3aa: ASRARPDTEAF
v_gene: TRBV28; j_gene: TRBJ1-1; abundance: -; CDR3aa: ASSIPRGGVTEAF
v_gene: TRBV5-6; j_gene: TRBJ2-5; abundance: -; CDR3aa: ASSLEVGRMRETQY
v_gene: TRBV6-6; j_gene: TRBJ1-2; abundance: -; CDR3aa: ASSHKGYT
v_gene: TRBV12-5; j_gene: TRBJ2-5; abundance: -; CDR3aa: ASETSGRAGTQY
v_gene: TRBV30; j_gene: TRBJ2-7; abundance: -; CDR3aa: AWSVPAASGRREQY
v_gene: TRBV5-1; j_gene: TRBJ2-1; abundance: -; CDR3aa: ASSRESDNEQF
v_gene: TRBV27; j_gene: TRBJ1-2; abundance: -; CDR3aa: ASSPRGARGYT
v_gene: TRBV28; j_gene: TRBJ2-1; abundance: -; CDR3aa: ASSLRTSGVQF
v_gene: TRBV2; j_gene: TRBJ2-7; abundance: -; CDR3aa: ASSEQRYEQY
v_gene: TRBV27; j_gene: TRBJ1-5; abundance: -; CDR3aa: ASSLSAGVNQPQH
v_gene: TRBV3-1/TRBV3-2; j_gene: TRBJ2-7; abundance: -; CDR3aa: ASSQGLAYGYEQY
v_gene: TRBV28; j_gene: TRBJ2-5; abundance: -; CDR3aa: ASLNKEGRETQY
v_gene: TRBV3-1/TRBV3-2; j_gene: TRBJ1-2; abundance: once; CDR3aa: ASSQLGSLQPNYGYT
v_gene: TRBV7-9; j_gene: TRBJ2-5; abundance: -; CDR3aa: ASSPGQGAETQY
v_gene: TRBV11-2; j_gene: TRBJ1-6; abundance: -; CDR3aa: ASSLGQGSPPLH
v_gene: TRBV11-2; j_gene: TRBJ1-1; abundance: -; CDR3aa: ASSLGGQSNTEAF